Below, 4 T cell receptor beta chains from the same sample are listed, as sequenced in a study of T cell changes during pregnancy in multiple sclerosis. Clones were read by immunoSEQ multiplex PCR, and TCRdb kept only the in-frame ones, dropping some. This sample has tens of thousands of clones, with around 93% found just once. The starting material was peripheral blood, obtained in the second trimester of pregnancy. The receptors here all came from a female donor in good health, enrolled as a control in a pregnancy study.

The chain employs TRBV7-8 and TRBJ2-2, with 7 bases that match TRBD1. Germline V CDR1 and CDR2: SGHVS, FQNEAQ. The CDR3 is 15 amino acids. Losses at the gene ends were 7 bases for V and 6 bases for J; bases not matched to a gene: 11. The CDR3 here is CASIPDRIPPGELFF. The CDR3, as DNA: TGTGCCAGCATCCCGGACAGGATCCCTCCCGGGGAGCTGTTTTTT.

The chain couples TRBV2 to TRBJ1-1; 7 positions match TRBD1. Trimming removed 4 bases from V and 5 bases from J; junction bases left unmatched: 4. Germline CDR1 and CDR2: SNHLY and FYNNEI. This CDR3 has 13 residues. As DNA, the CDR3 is TGTGCCAGCAGTGGGGACAGCCGGACTGAAGCTTTCTTT. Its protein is CASSGDSRTEAFF.

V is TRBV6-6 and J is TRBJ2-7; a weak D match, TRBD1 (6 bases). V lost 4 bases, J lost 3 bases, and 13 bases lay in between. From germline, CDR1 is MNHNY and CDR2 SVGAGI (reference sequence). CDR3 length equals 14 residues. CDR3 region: CASSSPRGHYEQYF. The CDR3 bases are TGTGCCAGCAGTTCCCCCCGGGGACACTACGAGCAGTACTTC.

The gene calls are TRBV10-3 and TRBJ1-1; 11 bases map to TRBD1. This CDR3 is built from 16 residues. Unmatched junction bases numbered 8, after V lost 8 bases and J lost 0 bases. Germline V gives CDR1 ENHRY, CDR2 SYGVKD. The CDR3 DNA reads TGTGCCATCCGAAGGACAGGGGGCGATATGAACACTGAAGCTTTCTTT. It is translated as CAIRRTGGDMNTEAFF.